This is a list of T cell receptor beta chains from one sample in a study of CD8+ T cells in alopecia areata. The repertoire was sequenced with immunoSEQ multiplex PCR; TCRdb's copy has only in-frame clones and lacks some. The profile shows more than 150,000 clones, about 47% of them singletons. Sequencing was performed on CD8+ T cells sorted from blood, taken around week 52, from a patient treated with tofacitinib. These receptors originate from a human donor with alopecia areata. The CDR3 runs from the conserved cysteine through the conserved F or W. The order of the fields is D gene, V gene, clone size, J gene, CDR3 protein, CDR3 DNA. D genes are given only for firm matches. Clone size is stated in some rows and not others, as once, few, many or a class when expanded.

D: TRBD1
V: TRBV7-9
size: NA
J: TRBJ1-1
CDR3: CASGYRGRNTEAFF
DNA: TGTGCCAGCGGATACAGGGGGCGGAACACTGAAGCTTTCTTT

D: NA
V: TRBV25-1
size: NA
J: TRBJ1-1
CDR3: CASRRNTEAFF
DNA: TGTGCCAGCAGACGGAACACTGAAGCTTTCTTT

D: TRBD1
V: TRBV29-1
size: few
J: TRBJ2-7
CDR3: CSAGTGQNEQYF
DNA: TGCAGCGCTGGGACAGGCCAGAACGAGCAGTACTTC

D: NA
V: TRBV23-1
size: NA
J: TRBJ2-7
CDR3: CASSQGPDGSYEQYF
DNA: TGCGCCAGCAGCCAAGGGCCCGACGGCTCCTACGAGCAGTACTTC

D: NA
V: TRBV27
size: NA
J: TRBJ2-5
CDR3: CASSLTGGETQYF
DNA: TGTGCCAGCAGTTTAACAGGCGGAGAGACCCAGTACTTC

D: NA
V: TRBV5-1
size: few
J: TRBJ2-2
CDR3: CASSLGEAGELFF
DNA: TGCGCCAGCAGCCTCGGGGAGGCCGGGGAGCTGTTTTTT

D: NA
V: TRBV11-2
size: NA
J: TRBJ1-2
CDR3: CASTRGTEISYGYTF
DNA: TGTGCCAGCACCAGGGGAACGGAAATCTCCTATGGCTACACCTTC

D: NA
V: TRBV11-1
size: NA
J: TRBJ2-3
CDR3: CASSLGSRTDTQYF
DNA: TGTGCCAGCAGCTTAGGGTCCCGCACAGATACGCAGTATTTT

D: TRBD2
V: TRBV6-5
size: NA
J: TRBJ2-7
CDR3: CASSYGGGDYEQYF
DNA: TGTGCCAGCAGTTACGGTGGGGGGGACTACGAGCAGTACTTC

D: NA
V: TRBV18
size: few
J: TRBJ2-7
CDR3: CASSPGGIDEQYF
DNA: TGTGCCAGCTCACCGGGGGGTATCGACGAGCAGTACTTC

D: NA
V: TRBV11-2
size: NA
J: TRBJ2-1
CDR3: CASRLIRENEQFF
DNA: TGTGCCAGCAGACTGATCAGGGAAAATGAGCAGTTCTTC

D: NA
V: TRBV9
size: NA
J: TRBJ1-1
CDR3: CASSGGGKAFF
DNA: TGTGCCAGCAGCGGAGGTGGAAAAGCTTTCTTT

D: NA
V: TRBV9
size: NA
J: TRBJ2-2
CDR3: CASSIDTGELFF
DNA: TGTGCCAGCAGCATAGACACCGGGGAGCTGTTTTTT

D: NA
V: TRBV30
size: few
J: TRBJ2-1
CDR3: CARAKRGNYNEQFF
DNA: TGTGCCCGCGCCAAGAGGGGGAACTACAATGAGCAGTTCTTC

D: NA
V: TRBV9
size: few
J: TRBJ2-7
CDR3: CASSVGTAYEQYF
DNA: TGTGCCAGCAGCGTAGGAACAGCCTACGAGCAGTACTTC

D: NA
V: TRBV30
size: few
J: TRBJ1-5
CDR3: CAWSVGGGNQPQHF
DNA: TGTGCCTGGAGTGTGGGCGGTGGGAATCAGCCCCAGCATTTT

D: NA
V: TRBV29-1
size: NA
J: TRBJ1-1
CDR3: CSVESGQLNTEAFF
DNA: TGCAGCGTTGAGTCGGGGCAGCTGAACACTGAAGCTTTCTTT

D: TRBD1
V: TRBV7-9
size: NA
J: TRBJ1-1
CDR3: CASSPGGRGTEAFF
DNA: TGTGCCAGCAGCCCAGGGGGCCGGGGCACTGAAGCTTTCTTT

D: NA
V: TRBV4-1
size: once
J: TRBJ2-2
CDR3: CASSQEWTGELFF
DNA: TGCGCCAGCAGCCAAGAATGGACCGGGGAGCTGTTTTTT

D: NA
V: TRBV6-6
size: few
J: TRBJ1-2
CDR3: CASSYRDGNYGYTF
DNA: TGTGCCAGCAGTTACCGGGACGGAAACTATGGCTACACCTTC

D: NA
V: TRBV27
size: NA
J: TRBJ1-5
CDR3: CASSLSAGEKGQPQHF
DNA: TGTGCCAGCAGTTTATCGGCGGGGGAGAAAGGTCAGCCCCAGCATTTT

D: NA
V: TRBV9
size: NA
J: TRBJ1-2
CDR3: CASDGYTF
DNA: TGTGCCAGCGATGGCTACACCTTC

D: NA
V: TRBV27
size: few
J: TRBJ2-7
CDR3: CASSLTGYEQYF
DNA: TGTGCCAGCAGTCTTACGGGATACGAGCAGTACTTC

D: TRBD2
V: TRBV13
size: NA
J: TRBJ2-5
CDR3: CASSFPTSGEETQYF
DNA: TGTGCCAGCAGCTTTCCGACTAGCGGGGAAGAGACCCAGTACTTC

D: TRBD2
V: TRBV30
size: NA
J: TRBJ2-3
CDR3: CAWNIKGLADTDTQYF
DNA: TGTGCCTGGAATATCAAAGGGCTAGCGGACACAGATACGCAGTATTTT

D: NA
V: TRBV2
size: NA
J: TRBJ2-4
CDR3: CASRLSLKNIQYF
DNA: TGTGCCAGCAGGCTCAGTTTAAAAAACATTCAGTACTTC

D: NA
V: TRBV4-2
size: NA
J: TRBJ2-7
CDR3: CASSQDQGQDYEQYF
DNA: TGTGCCAGCAGCCAAGATCAGGGGCAGGACTACGAGCAGTACTTC

D: NA
V: TRBV27
size: NA
J: TRBJ1-5
CDR3: CASSLLGSNQPQHF
DNA: TGTGCCAGCAGTTTATTAGGTAGCAATCAGCCCCAGCATTTT

D: NA
V: TRBV15
size: few
J: TRBJ2-1
CDR3: CATSREDYNEQFF
DNA: TGTGCCACCAGCAGAGAAGACTACAATGAGCAGTTCTTC

D: NA
V: TRBV30
size: few
J: TRBJ1-5
CDR3: CAWSEDQDQPQHF
DNA: TGTGCCTGGAGTGAGGACCAGGATCAGCCCCAGCATTTT

D: NA
V: TRBV30
size: NA
J: TRBJ2-7
CDR3: CAWSKLHEQYF
DNA: TGTGCCTGGAGTAAGCTCCACGAGCAGTACTTC

D: NA
V: TRBV5-6
size: NA
J: TRBJ1-1
CDR3: CASSKGYTEAFF
DNA: TGTGCCAGCAGCAAGGGATACACTGAAGCTTTCTTT

D: NA
V: TRBV9
size: NA
J: TRBJ2-1
CDR3: CASSKAGQSYNEQFF
DNA: TGTGCCAGCAGCAAAGCGGGACAGAGCTACAATGAGCAGTTCTTC

D: NA
V: TRBV7-9
size: NA
J: TRBJ2-7
CDR3: CASSLAGGHIYEQYF
DNA: TGTGCCAGCAGCTTAGCGGGGGGGCACATCTACGAGCAGTACTTC

D: NA
V: TRBV9
size: NA
J: TRBJ2-6
CDR3: CASSVQRTTYSGANVLTF
DNA: TGTGCCAGCAGCGTTCAGCGGACAACTTACTCTGGGGCCAACGTCCTGACTTTC

D: NA
V: TRBV4-1
size: NA
J: TRBJ1-5
CDR3: CASSREWGVQPQHF
DNA: TGCGCCAGCAGCCGTGAGTGGGGGGTACAGCCCCAGCATTTT

D: NA
V: TRBV9
size: NA
J: TRBJ1-4
CDR3: CASSVGGGRTNEKLFF
DNA: TGTGCCAGCAGCGTAGGCGGGGGGCGAACTAATGAAAAACTGTTTTTT

D: TRBD1
V: TRBV2
size: NA
J: TRBJ1-6
CDR3: CASSRGEDGRSPLHF
DNA: TGTGCCAGCAGCAGGGGGGAGGACGGGAGATCACCCCTCCACTTT

D: NA
V: TRBV11-2
size: NA
J: TRBJ2-7
CDR3: CASSPGTETYEQYF
DNA: TGTGCCAGCAGCCCGGGGACGGAGACCTACGAGCAGTACTTC

D: NA
V: TRBV25-1
size: NA
J: TRBJ2-2
CDR3: CASSEGSNTGELFF
DNA: TGTGCCAGCAGTGAGGGTTCGAACACCGGGGAGCTGTTTTTT

D: NA
V: TRBV27
size: NA
J: TRBJ1-2
CDR3: CASSLAPEVIGGYTF
DNA: TGTGCCAGCAGTTTAGCCCCGGAAGTTATCGGTGGCTACACCTTC

D: TRBD1
V: TRBV7-3
size: NA
J: TRBJ2-5
CDR3: CASSPAGGSETQYF
DNA: TGTGCCAGCAGCCCAGCAGGGGGCTCGGAGACCCAGTACTTC

D: NA
V: TRBV7-9
size: NA
J: TRBJ2-7
CDR3: CASSPRPAEQYF
DNA: TGTGCCAGCAGCCCTCGCCCCGCCGAGCAGTACTTC